Sequencing of this T cell receptor (beta chain) was carried out in a study of T cell clonotyping in hematopoietic cell transplantation. Regarding this clone: Its antigen is undetermined.

This CDR3 contains 13 residues. The germline CDR1 and CDR2 sequences are MGHDK and SYGVNS. The V gene lost 7 bases and the J gene lost 3 bases, with 12 bases spanning the gap. Notes on the study in general: Recipient TCR diversity dropped after transplant; expanded clonotypes rose from day 30 to 180.

The data were produced by immunoSEQ multiplex PCR, yet TCRdb's version contains in-frame clones alone and is incomplete. Seen here are approximately 70,000 clones, about 93% observed once, and the top ten hold roughly 1.5%. The chain links TRBV25-1 to TRBJ2-5; perhaps TRBD2 as D (6 bases). Material: peripheral blood mononuclear cells. This clonotype was obtained from a man aged 45 to 65 in good health. Some clones in this sample may be carry-over from other donors' samples. CDR3 residues: CASNRDFEETQYF. The DNA for the CDR3 is TGTGCCAGCAACCGGGACTTTGAAGAGACCCAGTACTTC.